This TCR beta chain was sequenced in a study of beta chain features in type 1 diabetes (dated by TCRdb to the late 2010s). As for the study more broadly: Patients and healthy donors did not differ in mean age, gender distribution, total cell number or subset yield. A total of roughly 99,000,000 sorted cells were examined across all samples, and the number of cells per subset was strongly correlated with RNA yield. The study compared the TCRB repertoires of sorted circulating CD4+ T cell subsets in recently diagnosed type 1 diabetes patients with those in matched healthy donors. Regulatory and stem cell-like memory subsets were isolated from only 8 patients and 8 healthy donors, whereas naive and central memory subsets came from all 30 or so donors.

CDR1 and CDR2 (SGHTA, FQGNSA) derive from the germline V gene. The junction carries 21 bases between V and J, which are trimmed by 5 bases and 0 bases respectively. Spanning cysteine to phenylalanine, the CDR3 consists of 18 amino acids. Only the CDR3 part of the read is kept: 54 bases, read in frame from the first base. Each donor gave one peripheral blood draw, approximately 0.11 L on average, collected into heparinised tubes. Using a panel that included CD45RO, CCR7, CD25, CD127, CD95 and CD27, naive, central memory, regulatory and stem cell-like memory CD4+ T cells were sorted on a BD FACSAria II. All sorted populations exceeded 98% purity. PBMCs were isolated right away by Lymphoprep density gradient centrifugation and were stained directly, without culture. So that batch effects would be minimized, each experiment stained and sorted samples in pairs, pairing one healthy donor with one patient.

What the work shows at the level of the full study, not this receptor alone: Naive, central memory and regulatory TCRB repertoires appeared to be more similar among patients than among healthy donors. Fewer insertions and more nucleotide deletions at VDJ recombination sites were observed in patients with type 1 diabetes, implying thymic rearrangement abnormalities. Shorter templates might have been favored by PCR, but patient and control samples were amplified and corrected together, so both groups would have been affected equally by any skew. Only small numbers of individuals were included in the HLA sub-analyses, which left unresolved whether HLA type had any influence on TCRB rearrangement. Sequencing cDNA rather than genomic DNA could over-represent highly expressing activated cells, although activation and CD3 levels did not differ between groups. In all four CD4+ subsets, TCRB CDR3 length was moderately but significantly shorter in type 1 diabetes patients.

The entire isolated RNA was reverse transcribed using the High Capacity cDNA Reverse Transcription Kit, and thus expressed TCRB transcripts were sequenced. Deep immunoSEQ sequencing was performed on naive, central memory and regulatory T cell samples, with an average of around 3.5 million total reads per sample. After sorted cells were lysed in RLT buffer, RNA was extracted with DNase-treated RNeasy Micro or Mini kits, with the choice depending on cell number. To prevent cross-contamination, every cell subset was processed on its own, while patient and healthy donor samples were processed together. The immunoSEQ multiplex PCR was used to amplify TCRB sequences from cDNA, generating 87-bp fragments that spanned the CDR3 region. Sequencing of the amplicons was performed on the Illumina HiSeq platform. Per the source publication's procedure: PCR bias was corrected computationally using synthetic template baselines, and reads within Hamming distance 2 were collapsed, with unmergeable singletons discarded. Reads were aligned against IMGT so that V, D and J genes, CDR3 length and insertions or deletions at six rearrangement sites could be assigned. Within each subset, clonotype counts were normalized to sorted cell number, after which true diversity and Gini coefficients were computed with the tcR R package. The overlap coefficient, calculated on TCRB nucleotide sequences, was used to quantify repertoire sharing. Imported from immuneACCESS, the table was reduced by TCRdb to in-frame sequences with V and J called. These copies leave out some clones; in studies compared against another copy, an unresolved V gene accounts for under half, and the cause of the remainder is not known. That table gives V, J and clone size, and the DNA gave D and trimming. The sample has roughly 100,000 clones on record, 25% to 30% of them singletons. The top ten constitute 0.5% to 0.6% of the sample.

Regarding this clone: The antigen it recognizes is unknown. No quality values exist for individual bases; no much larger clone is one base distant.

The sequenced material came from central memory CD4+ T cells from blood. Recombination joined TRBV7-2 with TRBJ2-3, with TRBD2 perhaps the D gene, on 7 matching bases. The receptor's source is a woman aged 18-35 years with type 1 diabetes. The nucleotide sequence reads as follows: TGTGCCAGCAGCATAGGGGGGGGGCTAGCTTCTAGCACAGATACGCAGTATTTT. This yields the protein CASSIGGGLASSTDTQYF.